The 9 T cell receptor beta chains reported below all come from one sample, sequenced in a study of response to subunit inactivated influenza vaccine (dated by TCRdb to 2017 to 2018). The library relied on RT-PCR. Sequencing instrument: Illumina HiSeq 2500. The public reads were reprocessed in TCRdb via fastp at Q25 and MiXCR, keeping in-frame beta chains. Rows with a matching CDR3 protein are joined into one entry that keeps the most common DNA and genes. The sample profile shows more than 450,000 distinct CDR3 sequences; 6.5% to 8% of them were found once. Of the sample, 10% to 15% is held by the ten largest clones. Source: PBMCs from blood, taken roughly 24 months after vaccination. These receptors were taken from a man between 50 and 69 years old who received an inactivated influenza vaccine. Donor details come from another sample of the same person, matched by shared clones.

This clonotype was seen a handful of times. V gene TRBV29-1 combines with J gene TRBJ2-3; no clear D. The germline gives CDR1 SQVTM, CDR2 ANQGSEA. The CDR3 sequence is 13 residues long. V was cut by 2 bases and J by 2 bases, with 8 bases left in between. Here the CDR3 DNA reads TGCAGCGTTGAATCCGCCCTCACAGATACGCAGTATTTT. Translating gives CSVESALTDTQYF.

The J gene is TRBJ2-7, the V gene TRBV11-2, with 13 bases that match TRBD2. Germline V gives CDR1 SGHAT, CDR2 FQNNGV. The CDR3 extends over 17 amino acids. The trim removed 4 bases at V and 0 bases at J, leaving 6 bases unmatched. Here the CDR3 reads CASSSGTSGTRSYEQYF. CDR3 nucleotide sequence: TGTGCCAGCAGCTCCGGGACTAGCGGGACACGCTCCTACGAGCAGTACTTC. Based on the CDR3 plus reference TRBV11-2 and TRBJ2-7, the full variable domain is EAGVAQSPRYKIIEKRQSVAFWCNPISGHATLYWYQQILGQGPKLLIQFQNNGVVDDSQLPKDRFSAERLKGVDSTLKIQPAKLEDSAVYLCASSSGTSGTRSYEQYFGPGTRLTVT.

V gene TRBV29-1 combines with J gene TRBJ2-5, with a possible D match to TRBD2 (6 bases). The CDR3 loop spans 14 amino acids. V dropped 1 base and J dropped 5 bases, with 14 bases sitting between them. CDR1 and CDR2 (germline): SQVTM, ANQGSEA. The CDR3 nucleotides read TGCAGCGTTGAAGGTACTAGCTCGCAGGAGACCCAGTACTTC. Translation gives CSVEGTSSQETQYF.

The rearrangement uses TRBV5-5 and TRBJ2-7; TRBD1 agrees at 8 bases. The junction had 3 bases not matched to a gene; V was cut back by 4 bases and J by 3 bases. CDR3 size: 13 residues. Germline V gives CDR1 SGHKS, CDR2 YYEKEE (reference sequence). The CDR3 DNA follows: TGTGCCAGCAGCAAGACAGGGGTCTACGAGCAGTACTTC. This translates into CASSKTGVYEQYF.

The chain employs TRBV11-2 and TRBJ1-2, with a possible D match to TRBD1 (6 bases). V lost 2 bases, J lost 4 bases, and 14 bases lay in between. Germline CDR1 SGHAT, CDR2 FQNNGV. The CDR3 spans 15 residues. CDR3 protein: CASSLFQGQLYGYTF. CDR3 nucleotides: TGTGCCAGCAGCTTATTTCAGGGGCAGCTCTATGGCTACACCTTC.

This clonotype was found many times. The chain is built from TRBV14 and TRBJ2-1; 8 bases agree with TRBD2. Losses at the gene ends were 1 base for V and 4 bases for J; bases not matched to a gene: 6. Germline V lookup: CDR1 SGHDN, CDR2 FVKESK. The CDR3 totals 16 residues. The CDR3 reads CASSQVRSSGYNEQFF. CDR3 in DNA: TGTGCCAGCAGCCAAGTGCGGTCTAGCGGGTACAATGAGCAGTTCTTC.

The V call is TRBV7-8, the J call TRBJ1-2; perhaps TRBD1 as D (5 bases). Germline CDR1 is SGHVS and CDR2 is FQNEAQ. The length of the CDR3 is 12 residues. V was cut by 3 bases and J by 8 bases, with 10 bases left in between. CDR3 coding DNA: TGTGCCAGCAGCTTGGGGGATGGCGGCTACACCTTC. It yields the protein CASSLGDGGYTF.

This clonotype occurred many times. The chain couples TRBV5-1 to TRBJ2-1; D might be TRBD1 (6 bases). This CDR3 comprises 15 residues. Per the germline V gene, CDR1 is SGHRS and CDR2 is YFSETQ. The V end was cut by 3 bases, the J end by 7 bases, with 17 bases between. The CDR3 here is CASSSGQPAGNEQFF. CDR3 sequence (DNA): TGCGCCAGCAGCTCGGGACAACCGGCCGGTAATGAGCAGTTCTTC. The variable domain in full, completed from reference TRBV5-1 and TRBJ2-1, reads KAGVTQTPRYLIKTRGQQVTLSCSPISGHRSVSWYQQTPGQGLQFLFEYFSETQRNKGNFPGRFSGRQFSNSRSEMNVSTLELGDSALYLCASSSGQPAGNEQFFGPGTRLTVL.

This clonotype has a count of ten or more. The chain links TRBV5-1 to TRBJ2-1; 13 bases are a match to TRBD2. The germline V gene has CDR1 SGHRS and CDR2 YFSETQ. Trimming removed 5 bases from V and 6 bases from J; junction bases left unmatched: 8. The CDR3 is 16 amino acids. The CDR3 loop is CASSPSGLAGLNEQFF. In nucleotides, the CDR3 is TGCGCCAGCAGTCCCTCGGGACTAGCGGGACTCAATGAGCAGTTCTTC.